Shown below are 20 T cell receptor beta chains from a single sample sequenced in a study of memory CD4+ T cells and cytomegalovirus serostatus (dated 2019 in TCRdb). Library preparation was by the immunoSEQ multiplex PCR assay. TCRdb obtained this table from immuneACCESS and retained in-frame rearrangements with V and J assigned. These tables miss some clones; where compared with another copy, unresolved V genes account for less than half of the shortfall, and the remainder is unexplained. Recorded for this sample are 55,000 to 60,000 clones; 81% of them occurred a single time. Approximately 1.1% of the sample rests with the top ten. A FACSAria II was used to sort memory CD4+ T cells, defined as single viable CD3+CD4+CD8-CD45RO+ cells. Sequenced material: memory CD4+ T cells from blood. These receptors were obtained from an adult in good health and CMV-seronegative.

This chain links TRBV11-2 with TRBJ2-1, with TRBD2 matching 11 bases. The V and J ends lost 4 bases and 3 bases, in that order; junction bases with no gene match: 8. CDR1 is SGHAT and CDR2 is FQNNGV in the germline V gene. The CDR3 runs 17 residues. The CDR3 region is CASSWTLAGGFYNEQFF. In nucleotides, the CDR3 is TGTGCCAGCAGCTGGACCCTAGCGGGAGGCTTCTACAATGAGCAGTTCTTC.

This clone has a single count. The V gene is TRBV6-4, the J gene TRBJ2-1, with 10 bases that match TRBD1. Germline CDR1 reads MRHNA; CDR2 reads SNTAGT. The trim removed 0 bases at V and 3 bases at J, leaving 2 bases unmatched. There are 16 residues in the CDR3. The CDR3, as DNA: TGTGCCAGCAGTGACTCGACAGGGGGCGACTACAATGAGCAGTTCTTC. This sequence encodes CASSDSTGGDYNEQFF.

The chain couples TRBV6-5 to TRBJ1-2; D uncertain. V was trimmed by 5 bases and J by 0 bases, leaving 10 bases between them. Looked up from germline, CDR1 is MNHEY and CDR2 is SVGAGI. The CDR3 consists of 14 residues. CDR3 sequence (DNA): TGTGCCAGCAGTCCCGGGATTACTAACTATGGCTACACCTTC. It specifies CASSPGITNYGYTF.

The rearrangement uses TRBV5-4 and TRBJ2-7; possible D gene TRBD2, 6 bases. The CDR3 sequence is 13 residues long. In germline, CDR1 is SGHNT, CDR2 YYREEE (reference sequence). Trimming took off 5 bases at V and 6 bases at J, with 15 bases between the two ends. In DNA, the CDR3 is TGTGCCAGCAGTTCTCAGGGAGGCGGCGAGCAGTACTTC. Translated: CASSSQGGGEQYF.

The chain is built from TRBV29-1 and TRBJ2-5, with TRBD2 matching over 8 bases. Trimming cost V 7 bases and J 5 bases; bases outside gene matches: 6. Germline V gives CDR1 SQVTM, CDR2 ANQGSEA. The CDR3 contains 12 residues. Written as DNA, the CDR3 is TGCAGCGCCACAAGGACTAGCGAGACCCAGTACTTC. Its translation is CSATRTSETQYF.

V gene TRBV7-8 combines with J gene TRBJ2-4, with D maybe TRBD2 (6 bases). V was trimmed by 3 bases and J by 7 bases, leaving 13 bases between them. The CDR3 loop spans 14 amino acids. Germline values: CDR1 SGHVS, CDR2 FQNEAQ. CDR3 in amino acids: CASSLVGLGNIQYF. The CDR3 DNA follows: TGTGCCAGCAGCTTGGTGGGACTTGGGAACATTCAGTACTTC.

The V gene is TRBV5-6, the J gene TRBJ1-1, with 10 bases matching TRBD1. The germline V gene encodes CDR1 SGHDT and CDR2 YYEEEE. Unmatched junction bases numbered 8, after V lost 3 bases and J lost 6 bases. This CDR3 contains 15 residues. The CDR3: CASSSRDRGLAEAFF. DNA for the CDR3: TGTGCCAGCAGCTCCCGGGACAGGGGTTTGGCTGAAGCTTTCTTT. The full variable domain, with the rest looked up from reference TRBV5-6 and TRBJ1-1, is DAGVTQSPTHLIKTRGQQVTLRCSPKSGHDTVSWYQQALGQGPQFIFQYYEEEERQRGNFPDRFSGHQFPNYSSELNVNALLLGDSALYLCASSSRDRGLAEAFFGQGTRLTVV.

This chain connects TRBV7-9 to TRBJ2-1, with 9 bases that match TRBD1. V lost 5 bases, J lost 3 bases, and 5 bases stayed unmatched. Germline loops: CDR1 SEHNR, CDR2 FQNEAQ (reference sequence). The CDR3 covers 15 residues. In DNA form, the CDR3 reads TGTGCCAGCAGCCTACAGGGGGCGCGCTACAATGAGCAGTTCTTC. Translating gives CASSLQGARYNEQFF.

The chain combines TRBV27 with TRBJ2-5, with TRBD1 matching over 7 bases. V shed 5 bases, J shed 4 bases, and the junction held 7 bases outside the gene matches. CDR1 and CDR2 from the germline V gene are MNHEY and SMNVEV (reference sequence). This CDR3 is 14 amino acids long. The CDR3 region has the DNA TGTGCCAGCAGTCCCCTGAGGGGGCGAGAGACCCAGTACTTC. It yields the protein CASSPLRGRETQYF.

The chain couples TRBV6-1 to TRBJ2-1; D gene uncertain. With 5 bases removed from V and 3 bases from J, the gap between germline ends came to 8 bases. Germline assignment: CDR1 MNHNS and CDR2 SASEGT. This CDR3 comprises 13 residues. As DNA, the CDR3 is TGTGCCAGCAGTCAGACCAACTACAATGAGCAGTTCTTC. This codes for CASSQTNYNEQFF.

The rearrangement links TRBV27 to TRBJ1-6; 8 bases are a match to TRBD1. This CDR3 contains 16 residues. Germline V gene lookup returns CDR1 MNHEY and CDR2 SMNVEV (reference sequence). V trimming: 2 bases; J trimming: 7 bases; junction bases outside the gene matches: 7. The CDR3 loop reads CASSLLGAGGNSPLHF. The CDR3 nucleotides read TGTGCCAGCAGTTTACTTGGTGCAGGGGGCAATTCACCCCTCCACTTT.

The chain combines TRBV19 with TRBJ1-3, with no clear D. The CDR3 runs to 17 residues. The V gene's germline CDR1 is LNHDA and CDR2 SQIVND (reference sequence). Between the trimmed V and J ends, which lost 4 bases and 0 bases, there was a span of 16 bases. CDR3 nucleotide sequence: TGTGCCAGTAGTACACAAAGGACGGTTACCTCTGGAAACACCATATATTTT. This encodes CASSTQRTVTSGNTIYF.

This chain links TRBV19 with TRBJ2-7; the D gene is possibly TRBD1 (7 bases). V gave up 4 bases and J gave up 3 bases, with 16 bases separating them. The germline V gene has CDR1 LNHDA and CDR2 SQIVND (reference sequence). The CDR3 runs 15 residues. The CDR3 sequence is CASSKGDRDFYEQYF. The CDR3 DNA reads TGTGCCAGTAGTAAGGGAGACAGGGACTTCTACGAGCAGTACTTC. The full variable domain, rest sourced from reference TRBV19 and TRBJ2-7, is DGGITQSPKYLFRKEGQNVTLSCEQNLNHDAMYWYRQDPGQGLRLIYYSQIVNDFQKGDIAEGYSVSREKKESFPLTVTSAQKNPTAFYLCASSKGDRDFYEQYFGPGTRLTVT.

As DNA, the CDR3 is TGTGCCAGCAGCTCCCCGTGGGAGGTAAAGACCCAGTACTTC. The encoded protein is CASSSPWEVKTQYF. The genes are TRBV7-6 and TRBJ2-5; perhaps TRBD2 as D (6 bases). The CDR3 sequence is 14 residues long. The germline V gene has CDR1 SGHVS and CDR2 FNYEAQ. The V end was cut by 4 bases, the J end by 6 bases, with 15 bases between. The variable domain in full, completed from reference TRBV7-6 and TRBJ2-5, reads GAGVSQSPRYKVTKRGQDVALRCDPISGHVSLYWYRQALGQGPEFLTYFNYEAQQDKSGLPNDRFSAERPEGSISTLTIQRTEQRDSAMYRCASSSPWEVKTQYFGPGTRLLVL.

This sequence joins TRBV2 and TRBJ1-5, with 7 bases matching TRBD1. The CDR3 is 13 residues long. The germline V gene encodes CDR1 SNHLY and CDR2 FYNNEI. With 6 bases clipped from V and 10 bases from J, the junction kept 9 bases outside the gene matches. This chain's CDR3 is CASRGQRSSPQHF. In nucleotides, the CDR3 is TGTGCCAGCAGGGGACAGAGAAGTAGTCCCCAGCATTTT.

The chain employs TRBV5-4 and TRBJ2-3; 7 bases map to TRBD2. From germline, CDR1 is SGHNT and CDR2 YYREEE (reference sequence). The trim removed 4 bases at V and 3 bases at J, leaving 17 bases unmatched. This CDR3 has 18 residues. The CDR3: CASSPTRGTNGRTDTQYF. CDR3 DNA sequence: TGTGCCAGCAGCCCTACTCGGGGGACTAACGGGAGGACAGATACGCAGTATTTT.

The gene calls are TRBV29-1 and TRBJ2-3; D unclear. V lost 7 bases and J lost 3, with 8 bases in between. Germline values: CDR1 SQVTM, CDR2 ANQGSEA. The CDR3 sequence is 11 residues long. CDR3 region: CSAELTDTQYF. The CDR3 DNA sequence: TGCAGCGCCGAACTTACAGATACGCAGTATTTT.

The chain uses TRBV9 and TRBJ1-3; no firm D call. Germline CDR1 is SGDLS and CDR2 is YYNGEE. The CDR3 length is 14 residues. Trimming took off 4 bases at V and 0 bases at J, with 8 bases between the two ends. CDR3: CASSPRSSGNTIYF. The CDR3, as DNA: TGTGCCAGCAGCCCTCGGAGCTCTGGAAACACCATATATTTT.

The chain joins TRBV10-3 to TRBJ2-7, with a possible D match to TRBD2 (5 bases). The CDR3 is 12 amino acids. Germline V gene lookup returns CDR1 ENHRY and CDR2 SYGVKD. V was pared by 0 bases and J by 6 bases, with 6 bases between. This CDR3 reads CAISESGVEQYF. CDR3 bases: TGTGCCATCAGTGAGTCCGGGGTCGAGCAGTACTTC.

In this sample, this clone turned up a few times. The genes are TRBV4-1 and TRBJ2-6; TRBD1 agrees at 9 bases. CDR3 size: 19 residues. Trimming removed 4 bases from V and 0 bases from J; junction bases left unmatched: 10. Germline CDR1 and CDR2: MGHRA and YSYEKL. The CDR3 protein is CASSRHSGTGSSGANVLTF. The CDR3, as DNA: TGCGCCAGCAGCCGCCATAGTGGGACAGGGAGCTCTGGGGCCAACGTCCTGACTTTC.